This T cell receptor beta chain came from a study of blood T cell repertoires in COVID-19. Germline V gene sequence: CDR1 SGHNT, CDR2 YYREEE (reference sequence). The CDR3 has 12 amino acids. V was clipped by 2 bases and J by 4 bases, with 5 bases between them. Repertoires were generated with immunoSEQ multiplex PCR, while TCRdb's copy carries only in-frame clones and drops some. The sample has about 260,000 clones, over 65% seen once; the top ten hold 4.6%. This clonotype was obtained from a man aged 55-75 years who had recovered from COVID-19. The V call is TRBV5-4, the J call TRBJ2-3, with D uncertain. Source material: peripheral blood. CDR3 amino acids: CASSFNSDTQYF. The CDR3 nucleotides are TGTGCCAGCAGCTTTAATTCAGATACGCAGTATTTT.